This TCR beta chain was retrieved from a study of OX40 agonist ivuxolimab in advanced cancers. Findings of the study overall: Expanded clones belonging to CD8+ T cells outnumbered, on average, those of CD4+. Low normalized T-cell clonal expansion was additionally recorded for some nonresponders.

Autoimmune disease history or systemic immunosuppression meant exclusion. Blood specimens came from baseline, cycle 4 day 1, and cycle 7 day 1. Details on this clone: Its antigen is not known.

Germline V gives CDR1 MNHEY, CDR2 SVGAGI. V was clipped by 0 bases and J by 4 bases, with 9 bases between them. The CDR3 has 14 residues. Sequenced by immunoSEQ multiplex PCR; TCRdb stores in-frame clones only, minus some. The data contain 55,000 to 90,000 clones, about 82% of them seen just once; the ten biggest clones take up over 0.95%. This clonotype was obtained from an adult with an advanced solid tumor such as melanoma, head and neck, liver or kidney cancer. The sequencing here drew on CD4+ or CD8+ T cells sorted from blood, taken in a trial of the OX40 agonist ivuxolimab. V usage is TRBV6-5 and J usage is TRBJ1-2; D call uncertain. The CDR3 protein is CASSYSPEFYGYTF. CDR3 bases: TGTGCCAGCAGTTACTCGCCGGAGTTCTATGGCTACACCTTC.